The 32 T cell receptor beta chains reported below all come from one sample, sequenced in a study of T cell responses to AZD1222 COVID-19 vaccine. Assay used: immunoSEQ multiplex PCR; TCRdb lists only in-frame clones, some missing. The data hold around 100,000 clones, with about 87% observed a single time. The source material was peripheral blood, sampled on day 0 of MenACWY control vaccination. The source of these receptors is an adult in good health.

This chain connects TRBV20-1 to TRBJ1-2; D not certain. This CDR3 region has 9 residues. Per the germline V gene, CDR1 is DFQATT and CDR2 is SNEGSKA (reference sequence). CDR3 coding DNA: TGCAGCAGTGGGGATGGCTACACCTTC. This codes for CSSGDGYTF.

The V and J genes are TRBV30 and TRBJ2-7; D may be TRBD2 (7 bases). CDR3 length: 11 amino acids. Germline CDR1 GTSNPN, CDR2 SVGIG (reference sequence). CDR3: CARGGSYEQYF. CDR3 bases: TGTGCGAGGGGGGGGTCCTACGAGCAGTACTTC.

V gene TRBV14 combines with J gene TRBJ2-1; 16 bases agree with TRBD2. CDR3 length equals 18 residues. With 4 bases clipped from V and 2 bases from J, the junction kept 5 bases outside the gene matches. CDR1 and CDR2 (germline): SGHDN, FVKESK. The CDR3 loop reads CASSLGTSGGDPYNEQFF. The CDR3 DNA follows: TGTGCCAGCAGCCTCGGGACTAGCGGGGGGGACCCCTACAATGAGCAGTTCTTC.

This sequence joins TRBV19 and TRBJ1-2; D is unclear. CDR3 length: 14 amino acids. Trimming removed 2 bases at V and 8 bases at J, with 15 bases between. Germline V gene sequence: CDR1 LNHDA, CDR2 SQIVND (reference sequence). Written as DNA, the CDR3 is TGTGCCAGTAGTATACAAGGAGGGTCCCGCGGCTACACCTTC. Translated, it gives CASSIQGGSRGYTF.

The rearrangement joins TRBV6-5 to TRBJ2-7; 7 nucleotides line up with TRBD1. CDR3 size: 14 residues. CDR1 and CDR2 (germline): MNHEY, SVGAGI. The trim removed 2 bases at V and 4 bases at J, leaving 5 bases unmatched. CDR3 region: CASSYTRTGYEQYF. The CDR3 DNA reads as TGTGCCAGCAGTTACACGAGGACAGGTTACGAGCAGTACTTC.

The CDR3 spells CASSLGDVKDTQYF. Written as DNA, the CDR3 is TGTGCCAGCAGCTTAGGGGACGTCAAGGATACGCAGTATTTT. The chain carries TRBV11-3 and TRBJ2-3, with D tentatively TRBD1 or TRBD2 (5 bases each). V was pared by 1 base and J by 6 bases, with 11 bases between. This CDR3 is 14 amino acids long. Germline CDR1 SGHNT, CDR2 YENEEA.

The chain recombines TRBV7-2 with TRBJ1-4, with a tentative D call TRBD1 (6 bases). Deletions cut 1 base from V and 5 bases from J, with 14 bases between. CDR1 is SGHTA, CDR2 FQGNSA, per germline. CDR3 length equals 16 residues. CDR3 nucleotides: TGTGCCAGCAGCTTAGGCCCGGGACAAAGAAATGAAAAACTGTTTTTT. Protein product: CASSLGPGQRNEKLFF.

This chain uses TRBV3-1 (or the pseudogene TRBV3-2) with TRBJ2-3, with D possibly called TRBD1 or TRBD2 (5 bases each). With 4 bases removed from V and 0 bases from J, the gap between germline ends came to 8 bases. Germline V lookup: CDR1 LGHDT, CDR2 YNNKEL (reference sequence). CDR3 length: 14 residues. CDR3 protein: CASSLGGSTDTQYF. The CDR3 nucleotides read TGTGCCAGCAGCCTTGGGGGTAGCACAGATACGCAGTATTTT.

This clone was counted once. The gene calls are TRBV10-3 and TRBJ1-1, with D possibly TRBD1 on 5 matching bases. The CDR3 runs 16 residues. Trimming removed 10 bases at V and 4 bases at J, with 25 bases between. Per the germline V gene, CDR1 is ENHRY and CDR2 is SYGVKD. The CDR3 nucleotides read TGTGCCACCCTCGGGGCTCCAGGGCGAAAGGGCACTGAAGCTTTCTTT. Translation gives CATLGAPGRKGTEAFF.

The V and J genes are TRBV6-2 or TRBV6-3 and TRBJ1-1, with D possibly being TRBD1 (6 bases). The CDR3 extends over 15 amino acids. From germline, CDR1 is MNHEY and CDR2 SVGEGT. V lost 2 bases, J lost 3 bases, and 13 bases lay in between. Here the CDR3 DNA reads TGTGCCAGCAGTTACAACGGACAGATTCACACTGAAGCTTTCTTT. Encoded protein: CASSYNGQIHTEAFF.

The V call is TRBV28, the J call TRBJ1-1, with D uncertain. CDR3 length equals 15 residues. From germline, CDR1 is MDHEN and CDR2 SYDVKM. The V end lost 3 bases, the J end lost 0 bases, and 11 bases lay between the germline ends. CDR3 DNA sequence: TGTGCCAGCAGTTTCAATATAGGCTTGAACACTGAAGCTTTCTTT. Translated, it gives CASSFNIGLNTEAFF.

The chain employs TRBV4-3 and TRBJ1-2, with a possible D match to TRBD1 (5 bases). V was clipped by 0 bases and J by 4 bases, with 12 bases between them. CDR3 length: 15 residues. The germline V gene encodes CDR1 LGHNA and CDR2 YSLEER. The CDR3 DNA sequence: TGCGCCAGCAGCCAAGATGGTAGGCAGGGCTATGGCTACACCTTC. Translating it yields CASSQDGRQGYGYTF.

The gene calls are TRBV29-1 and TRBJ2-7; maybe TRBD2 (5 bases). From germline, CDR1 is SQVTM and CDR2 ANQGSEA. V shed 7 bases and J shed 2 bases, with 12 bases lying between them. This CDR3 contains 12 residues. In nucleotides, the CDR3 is TGCAGCGCCTACTCGGAGGCCTACGAGCAGTACTTC. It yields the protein CSAYSEAYEQYF.

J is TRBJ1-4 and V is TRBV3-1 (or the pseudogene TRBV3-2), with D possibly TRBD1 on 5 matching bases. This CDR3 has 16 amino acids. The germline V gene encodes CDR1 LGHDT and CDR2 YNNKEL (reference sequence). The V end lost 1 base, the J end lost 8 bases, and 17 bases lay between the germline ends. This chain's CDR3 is CASSQGFASRGEKLFF. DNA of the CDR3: TGTGCCAGCAGCCAAGGGTTTGCATCCCGGGGGGAAAAACTGTTTTTT.

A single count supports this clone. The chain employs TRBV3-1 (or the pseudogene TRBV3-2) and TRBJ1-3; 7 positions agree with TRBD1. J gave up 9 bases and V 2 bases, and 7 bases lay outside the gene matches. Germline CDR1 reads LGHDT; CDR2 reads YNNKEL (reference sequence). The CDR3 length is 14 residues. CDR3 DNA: TGTGCCAGCAGCCAAAGGGGGCCCCGGGTCACCATATATTTT. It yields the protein CASSQRGPRVTIYF.

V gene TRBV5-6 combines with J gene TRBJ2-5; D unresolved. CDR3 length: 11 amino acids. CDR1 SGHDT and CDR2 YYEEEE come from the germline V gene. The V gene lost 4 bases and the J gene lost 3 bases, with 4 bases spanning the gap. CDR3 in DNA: TGTGCCAGCAGCATAAAAGAGACCCAGTACTTC. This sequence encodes CASSIKETQYF.

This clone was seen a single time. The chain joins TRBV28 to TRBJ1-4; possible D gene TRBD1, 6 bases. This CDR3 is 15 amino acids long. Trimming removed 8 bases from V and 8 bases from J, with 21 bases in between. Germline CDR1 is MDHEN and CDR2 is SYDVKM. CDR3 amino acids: CASALLRGAGEKLFF. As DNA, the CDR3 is TGTGCCAGCGCTCTACTTCGGGGGGCTGGCGAAAAACTGTTTTTT.

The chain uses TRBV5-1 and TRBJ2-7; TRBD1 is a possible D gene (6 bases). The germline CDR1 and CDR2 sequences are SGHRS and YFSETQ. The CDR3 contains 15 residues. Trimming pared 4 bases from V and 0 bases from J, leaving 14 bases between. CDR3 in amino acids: CASSPGAGDSYEQYF. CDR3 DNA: TGCGCCAGCAGCCCAGGGGCAGGGGACTCCTACGAGCAGTACTTC.

The DNA for the CDR3 is TGTGCCAGCAGCGAGGCTTCGGCAGGGGGCAATGAGCAGTTCTTC. Translating it yields CASSEASAGGNEQFF. The V call is TRBV28, the J call TRBJ2-1; TRBD1 aligns across 7 bases. V gave up 6 bases and J gave up 6 bases; unmatched junction bases: 11. Germline V gives CDR1 MDHEN, CDR2 SYDVKM. The CDR3 length is 15 residues.

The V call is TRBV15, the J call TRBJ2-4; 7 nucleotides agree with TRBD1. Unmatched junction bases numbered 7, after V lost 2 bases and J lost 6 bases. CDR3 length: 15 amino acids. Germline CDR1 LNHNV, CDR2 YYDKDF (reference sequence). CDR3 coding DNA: TGTGCCACCAGCAGACAGACAGGGATCGGAAACATTCAGTACTTC. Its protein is CATSRQTGIGNIQYF.

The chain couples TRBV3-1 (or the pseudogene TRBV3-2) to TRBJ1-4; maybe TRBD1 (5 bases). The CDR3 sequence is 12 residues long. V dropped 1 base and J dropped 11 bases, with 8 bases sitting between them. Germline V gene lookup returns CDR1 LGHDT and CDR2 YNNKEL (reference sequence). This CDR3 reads CASSQVGAKLFF. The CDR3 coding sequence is TGTGCCAGCAGCCAAGTCGGGGCGAAACTGTTTTTT.

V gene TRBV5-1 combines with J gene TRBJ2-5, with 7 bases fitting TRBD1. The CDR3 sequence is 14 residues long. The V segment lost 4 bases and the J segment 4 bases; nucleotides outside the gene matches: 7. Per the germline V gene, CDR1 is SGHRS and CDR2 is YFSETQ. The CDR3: CASSPGDSVETQYF. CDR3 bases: TGCGCCAGCAGCCCAGGGGACAGTGTAGAGACCCAGTACTTC.

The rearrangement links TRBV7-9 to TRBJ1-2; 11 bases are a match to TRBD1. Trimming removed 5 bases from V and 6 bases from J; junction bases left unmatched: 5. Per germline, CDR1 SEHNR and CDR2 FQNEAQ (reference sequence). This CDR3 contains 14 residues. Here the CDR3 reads CASSPGQGGDGYTF. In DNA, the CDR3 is TGTGCCAGCAGCCCGGGACAGGGGGGCGATGGCTACACCTTC.

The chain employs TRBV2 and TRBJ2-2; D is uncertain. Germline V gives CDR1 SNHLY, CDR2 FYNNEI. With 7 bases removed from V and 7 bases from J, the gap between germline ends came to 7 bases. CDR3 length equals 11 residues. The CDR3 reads CASKSYGELFF. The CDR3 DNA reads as TGTGCCAGCAAATCATACGGGGAGCTGTTTTTT.

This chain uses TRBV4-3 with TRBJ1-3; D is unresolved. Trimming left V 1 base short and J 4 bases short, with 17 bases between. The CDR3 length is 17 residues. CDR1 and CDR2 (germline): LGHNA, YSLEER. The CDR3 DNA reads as TGCGCCAGCAGCCAAGTTCCAGGCCCAATGGGGGGAAACACCATATATTTT. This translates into CASSQVPGPMGGNTIYF.

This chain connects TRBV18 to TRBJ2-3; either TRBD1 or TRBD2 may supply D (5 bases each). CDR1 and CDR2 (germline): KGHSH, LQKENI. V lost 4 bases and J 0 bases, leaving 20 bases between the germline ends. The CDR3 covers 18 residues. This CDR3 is CASSLRDVIYPSTDTQYF. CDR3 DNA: TGTGCCAGCTCACTCCGGGACGTCATCTACCCTAGCACAGATACGCAGTATTTT.

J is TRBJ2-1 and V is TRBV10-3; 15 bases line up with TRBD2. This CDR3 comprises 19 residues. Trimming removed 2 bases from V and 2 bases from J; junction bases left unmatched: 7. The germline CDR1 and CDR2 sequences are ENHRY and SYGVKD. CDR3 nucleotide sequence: TGTGCCATCAGTGAGAGGGAGGGACTAGCGGGGGGTACCTACAATGAGCAGTTCTTC. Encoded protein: CAISEREGLAGGTYNEQFF.

The CDR3 DNA reads TGTGCCAGCACCCCGTTCTCCTATAATTCACCCCTCCACTTT. It is translated as CASTPFSYNSPLHF. J is TRBJ1-6 and V is TRBV28; unclear D gene. The CDR3 extends over 14 amino acids. The V and J ends lost 7 bases and 0 bases respectively, with 7 bases between them. Germline V CDR1 and CDR2: MDHEN, SYDVKM.

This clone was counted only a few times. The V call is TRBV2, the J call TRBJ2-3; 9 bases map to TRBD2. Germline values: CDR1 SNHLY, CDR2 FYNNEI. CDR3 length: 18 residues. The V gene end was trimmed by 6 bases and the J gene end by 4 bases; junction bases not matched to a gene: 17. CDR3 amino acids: CASSPQFGAGGFADTQYF. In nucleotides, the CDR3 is TGTGCCAGCAGCCCACAATTTGGGGCGGGGGGGTTCGCAGATACGCAGTATTTT.

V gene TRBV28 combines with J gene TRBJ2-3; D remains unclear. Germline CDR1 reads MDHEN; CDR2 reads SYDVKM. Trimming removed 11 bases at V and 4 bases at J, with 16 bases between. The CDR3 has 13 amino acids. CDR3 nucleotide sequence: TGTGCCGCAGTGTCTGGTAATGCAGATACGCAGTATTTT. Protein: CAAVSGNADTQYF.

CDR3 DNA sequence: TGTGCCAGTAGTCTGGTGGGAGAGAGCCCCTCGGGCGATGGCTACACCTTC. It translates to CASSLVGESPSGDGYTF. This rearrangement joins TRBV19 to TRBJ1-2; D remains unclear. The CDR3 is 17 residues long. Germline V CDR1 and CDR2: LNHDA, SQIVND (reference sequence). V lost 5 bases and J lost 6, with 25 bases in between.

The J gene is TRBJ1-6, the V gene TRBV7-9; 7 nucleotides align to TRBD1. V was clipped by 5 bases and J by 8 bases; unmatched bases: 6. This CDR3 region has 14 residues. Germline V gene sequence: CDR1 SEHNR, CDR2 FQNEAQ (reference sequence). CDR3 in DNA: TGTGCCAGCAGCGAGCGACAGGGATATTCACCCCTCCACTTT. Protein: CASSERQGYSPLHF.